These T cell receptor beta chains were read from a single sample in a study of T cell responses to AZD1222 COVID-19 vaccine. TCRdb's table, derived via immunoSEQ multiplex PCR, lists solely in-frame clones and lacks some. The sample has some 150,000 clones; approximately 90% are singletons. The starting material was peripheral blood, obtained 28 days after the second AZD1222 dose. Receptors were obtained from an adult who received the AZD1222 COVID-19 vaccine. Both conserved end residues are part of each CDR3. The order of the fields is J gene, D gene, V gene, clone size, CDR3 protein, CDR3 DNA. D genes are given only for firm matches. Size is stated for part of the rows, as once, few or many counts, or as a class when the clone is expanded.

>TRBJ2-2|TRBD2|TRBV7-9|.
CASSSPGLATSGELFF
TGTGCCAGCAGTTCACCGGGACTAGCGACCTCCGGGGAGCTGTTTTTT
>TRBJ2-3|.|TRBV3-1/TRBV3-2|.
CASSRGTSTDTQYF
TGTGCCAGCAGCCGAGGGACTAGCACAGATACGCAGTATTTT
>TRBJ2-1|TRBD2|TRBV5-4|.
CASSPGLAGYNEQFF
TGTGCCAGCAGCCCTGGACTAGCGGGGTACAATGAGCAGTTCTTC
>TRBJ1-1|.|TRBV2|.
CASSGSQVGTEAFF
TGTGCCAGCAGTGGGTCCCAGGTCGGCACTGAAGCTTTCTTT
>TRBJ2-3|.|TRBV19|.
CASSIPRGSTDTQYF
TGTGCCAGTAGTATCCCACGGGGTAGCACAGATACGCAGTATTTT
>TRBJ2-1|TRBD2|TRBV15|once
CATSRDWLAGGQDEQFF
TGTGCCACCAGCAGAGATTGGCTAGCGGGAGGGCAGGATGAGCAGTTCTTC
>TRBJ1-2|.|TRBV19|.
CASSIGPRVYGYTF
TGTGCCAGTAGTATTGGGCCGCGGGTCTATGGCTACACCTTC
>TRBJ1-1|.|TRBV3-1/TRBV3-2|.
CASSQDPLMALRQAFF
TGTGCCAGCAGCCAAGATCCCCTAATGGCCCTAAGGCAGGCTTTCTTT
>TRBJ1-5|.|TRBV12-3/TRBV12-4|.
CASSFSRGYPQHF
TGTGCCAGCAGTTTCAGCAGGGGATATCCCCAGCATTTT
>TRBJ2-2|.|TRBV5-1|.
CASRVGVSTGELFF
TGCGCCAGCAGGGTCGGGGTGAGCACCGGGGAGCTGTTTTTT
>TRBJ2-4|.|TRBV2|.
CASSELLTQFQYF
TGTGCCAGCAGTGAACTCCTTACACAATTTCAGTACTTC
>TRBJ2-1|TRBD2|TRBV5-5|.
CASSRQGLVSYNEQFF
TGTGCCAGCAGCCGCCAGGGACTAGTCTCCTACAATGAGCAGTTCTTC
>TRBJ1-6|TRBD1|TRBV3-1/TRBV3-2|.
CASSQEQGHNSPLHF
TGTGCCAGCAGCCAAGAACAGGGGCATAATTCACCCCTCCACTTT
>TRBJ1-2|.|TRBV5-6|.
CASSLEAGALNYGYTF
TGTGCCAGCAGCTTGGAGGCGGGGGCCCTAAACTATGGCTACACCTTC
>TRBJ2-7|TRBD2|TRBV7-2|.
CASSRHGAGGPYEQYF
TGTGCCAGCAGCCGCCACGGGGCGGGAGGTCCGTACGAGCAGTACTTC
>TRBJ1-1|TRBD1|TRBV7-2|.
CASSFFGTGNTEAFF
TGTGCCAGCAGCTTCTTCGGGACAGGGAACACTGAAGCTTTCTTT
>TRBJ1-2|TRBD1|TRBV4-2|.
CASSQDNRGDYGYTF
TGTGCCAGCAGCCAAGATAACAGGGGGGACTATGGCTACACCTTC
>TRBJ1-1|.|TRBV20-1|.
CSASLLSGNTEAFF
TGCAGTGCTAGTTTGTTAAGTGGCAACACTGAAGCTTTCTTT
>TRBJ2-1|TRBD2|TRBV3-1/TRBV3-2|.
CASSQDGRAIFF
TGTGCCAGCAGCCAAGACGGGAGGGCCATTTTCTTC
>TRBJ2-1|.|TRBV11-2|.
CASSLVPGVGNEQFF
TGTGCCAGCAGCTTAGTCCCGGGTGTGGGGAATGAGCAGTTCTTC
>TRBJ1-1|.|TRBV5-1|.
CASTENTEAFF
TGCGCCAGCACGGAAAACACTGAAGCTTTCTTT
>TRBJ1-2|.|TRBV5-4|.
CASSLEGAWEGYTF
TGTGCCAGCAGCTTGGAAGGGGCGTGGGAAGGCTACACCTTC
>TRBJ2-5|TRBD2|TRBV2|once
CAARGGRARETQYF
TGTGCCGCTAGGGGCGGGAGGGCCAGAGAGACCCAGTACTTC
>TRBJ1-1|TRBD1|TRBV7-6|.
CASSLEATGGQGEAFF
TGTGCCAGCAGCTTAGAGGCGACAGGGGGCCAGGGTGAAGCTTTCTTT
>TRBJ1-2|.|TRBV6-1|.
CASSDRGSGGYTF
TGTGCCAGCAGTGACAGGGGATCAGGCGGCTACACCTTC
>TRBJ2-1|.|TRBV7-2|.
CASSLQASVGNEQFF
TGTGCCAGCAGCTTACAAGCTAGCGTGGGGAATGAGCAGTTCTTC
>TRBJ2-7|TRBD2|TRBV2|.
CASRAGTNEQYF
TGTGCCAGCAGGGCCGGGACTAACGAGCAGTACTTC
>TRBJ1-1|.|TRBV27|.
CASSLFSPTNTEAFF
TGTGCCAGCAGTTTATTCTCCCCCACGAACACTGAAGCTTTCTTT
>TRBJ2-1|.|TRBV5-4|.
CASSLGTPGSYNEQFF
TGTGCCAGCAGCTTGGGGACCCCCGGCAGCTACAATGAGCAGTTCTTC
>TRBJ2-3|.|TRBV6-4|.
CASSYREEDTQYF
TGTGCCAGCAGTTACAGGGAAGAAGATACGCAGTATTTT
>TRBJ1-4|.|TRBV5-1|.
CASSLVSTNEKLFF
TGCGCCAGCAGCTTGGTTTCGACTAATGAAAAACTGTTTTTT
>TRBJ2-1|TRBD2|TRBV4-2|.
CASSHPRGTSGSSYNEQFF
TGTGCCAGCAGCCACCCGAGAGGGACTAGCGGGAGCTCCTACAATGAGCAGTTCTTC
>TRBJ2-2|TRBD2|TRBV4-2|.
CASSQDPTSGIGGTGELFF
TGTGCCAGCAGCCAAGATCCTACTAGCGGGATAGGGGGCACCGGGGAGCTGTTTTTT
>TRBJ1-4|.|TRBV9|.
CASSVSGGADEKLFF
TGTGCCAGCAGCGTATCGGGAGGGGCCGATGAAAAACTGTTTTTT
>TRBJ1-2|TRBD1|TRBV6-6|.
CASSRDRGEGYGYTF
TGTGCCAGCAGTAGGGACAGGGGAGAAGGCTATGGCTACACCTTC
>TRBJ1-6|.|TRBV9|.
CASSVALAGFNSPLHF
TGTGCCAGCAGCGTAGCTCTGGCAGGCTTTAATTCACCCCTCCACTTT
>TRBJ2-7|.|TRBV6-2/TRBV6-3|.
CASSPPSVGGRREQYF
TGTGCCAGCAGCCCTCCCTCCGTCGGGGGGCGTCGCGAGCAGTACTTC
>TRBJ2-5|.|TRBV19|.
CASPSFLAGRPETQYF
TGTGCCAGCCCCTCCTTCTTGGCGGGGCGGCCAGAGACCCAGTACTTC
>TRBJ2-1|TRBD1|TRBV27|.
CASRFRDSYNEQFF
TGTGCCAGCCGATTCCGGGACAGCTACAATGAGCAGTTCTTC
>TRBJ2-7|.|TRBV11-2|.
CASSLGWDPGAYEQYF
TGTGCCAGCAGCTTAGGTTGGGACCCCGGCGCCTACGAGCAGTACTTC
>TRBJ1-5|.|TRBV5-1|.
CASSLFRDNYSNQPQHF
TGCGCCAGCAGCCTTTTCCGGGACAACTATAGCAATCAGCCCCAGCATTTT
>TRBJ1-2|.|TRBV19|.
CASSIPGRRNYGYTF
TGTGCCAGTAGTATACCGGGACGCCGGAACTATGGCTACACCTTC
>TRBJ2-1|TRBD1|TRBV6-5|.
CASSYSGTGVGNEQFF
TGTGCCAGCAGTTACTCTGGGACAGGGGTCGGCAATGAGCAGTTCTTC
>TRBJ1-2|.|TRBV3-1/TRBV3-2|.
CASSQESRGDYGYTF
TGTGCCAGCAGCCAAGAGTCAAGGGGGGACTATGGCTACACCTTC
>TRBJ2-1|.|TRBV6-5|.
CASSYSGDGEQFF
TGTGCCAGCAGTTACTCGGGGGATGGTGAGCAGTTCTTC
>TRBJ2-5|.|TRBV7-6|.
CASSSGVHQETQYF
TGTGCCAGCAGCTCAGGGGTTCATCAAGAGACCCAGTACTTC
>TRBJ2-7|.|TRBV15|.
CATSRDRGTYEQYF
TGTGCCACCAGCAGAGATCGAGGGACCTACGAGCAGTACTTC
>TRBJ1-1|.|TRBV5-4|.
CASEGLNTEAFF
TGTGCCAGTGAGGGGCTGAACACTGAAGCTTTCTTT
>TRBJ2-2|TRBD2|TRBV5-5|once
CASSLVLAGTDTGELFF
TGTGCCAGCAGCTTGGTCCTAGCGGGAACGGACACCGGGGAGCTGTTTTTT
>TRBJ1-2|.|TRBV30|.
CAWSVRRGRDYGYTF
TGTGCCTGGAGTGTACGTAGAGGGCGGGACTATGGCTACACCTTC
>TRBJ2-2|.|TRBV27|.
CASSRGGELFF
TGTGCCAGCAGTCGGGGCGGGGAGCTGTTTTTT
>TRBJ2-7|TRBD2|TRBV7-9|.
CGTSGSPPSYEQYF
TGTGGCACTAGCGGGAGTCCCCCCTCCTACGAGCAGTACTTC
>TRBJ1-4|.|TRBV15|.
CATSREDEKLFF
TGTGCCACCAGCAGAGAGGATGAAAAACTGTTTTTT